The 29 T cell receptor beta chains listed next were all sequenced from one sample in a study of blood T cell repertoires in COVID-19. TCRdb's copy holds only in-frame clones and misses some; the assay was immunoSEQ multiplex PCR. The data contain around 61,000 clones, around 84% of them singletons. The sample consisted of peripheral blood. All receptors come from a man aged 50-60 years with active COVID-19.

This chain uses TRBV5-4 with TRBJ2-3, with 10 bases identical to TRBD2. V dropped 0 bases and J dropped 4; count of bases not matched to a gene: 2. Germline assignment: CDR1 SGHNT and CDR2 YYREEE (reference sequence). This CDR3 is 15 amino acids long. The DNA of the CDR3 is TGTGCCAGCAGCTTGGGGCTAGCGGGAGCAGATACGCAGTATTTT. This codes for CASSLGLAGADTQYF.

The chain recombines TRBV28 with TRBJ1-2; D unresolved. Deletions cut 0 bases from V and 8 bases from J, with 19 bases between. The CDR3 sequence is 16 residues long. Per germline, CDR1 MDHEN and CDR2 SYDVKM. The DNA of the CDR3 is TGTGCCAGCAGTTTATGGCAGGCTTCATCCGGCGAGGGCTACACCTTC. Its translation: CASSLWQASSGEGYTF.

J is TRBJ2-3 and V is TRBV19; tentative D call: TRBD2 (6 bases). Germline V gene data show CDR1 as LNHDA and CDR2 as SQIVND (reference sequence). Trimming pared 6 bases from V and 1 base from J, leaving 11 bases between. The CDR3 extends over 14 amino acids. The CDR3 region is CASRGGWGTDTQYF. The CDR3 DNA reads TGTGCCAGTAGGGGAGGCTGGGGCACAGATACGCAGTATTTT.

This sequence joins TRBV6-2 or TRBV6-3 and TRBJ2-5, with TRBD2 identical over 10 bases. J gave up 8 bases and V 2 bases, and 8 bases lay outside the gene matches. The V gene's germline CDR1 is MNHEY and CDR2 SVGEGT. The CDR3 length is 15 residues. CDR3 bases: TGTGCCAGCAGTTACACCACTAGCGGGGAGTATACCCAGTACTTC. It translates to CASSYTTSGEYTQYF.

The chain carries TRBV19 and TRBJ2-3; a possible D gene is TRBD2 (6 bases). Germline-derived CDR1 and CDR2 are LNHDA and SQIVND (reference sequence). V lost 4 bases and J lost 4, with 6 bases in between. The CDR3 is 12 amino acids. Here the CDR3 reads CASSTGADTQYF. CDR3 DNA sequence: TGTGCCAGTAGTACGGGGGCAGATACGCAGTATTTT.

This clone appeared once. This chain uses TRBV21-1 with TRBJ2-7; TRBD1, the table's D call, was not compared with the DNA. TRBV21-1 is labeled a pseudogene. CDR3 length: 16 residues. Here the CDR3 reads CASSKGLKGAPHEQYF. The CDR3 DNA is TGTGCCAGCAGCAAAGGTTTAAAGGGGGCGCCCCACGAGCAGTACTTC.

The chain uses TRBV4-1 and TRBJ2-7; TRBD1 matches at 7 bases. Germline V gene data show CDR1 as MGHRA and CDR2 as YSYEKL. V dropped 0 bases and J dropped 3; count of bases not matched to a gene: 2. There are 14 residues in the CDR3. The chain's CDR3 is CASSQEDRDYEQYF. The CDR3 DNA is TGCGCCAGCAGCCAAGAAGACAGGGACTACGAGCAGTACTTC.

J is TRBJ2-7 and V is TRBV27, with D possibly TRBD2 on 7 matching bases. Trimming removed 7 bases from V and 7 bases from J, with 23 bases in between. This CDR3 has 15 amino acids. Germline CDR1 and CDR2: MNHEY and SMNVEV (reference sequence). DNA for the CDR3: TGTGCCAGCAAAAACAGGGCCGCGGGAGAATATGAGCAGTACTTC. Its translation: CASKNRAAGEYEQYF.

The V gene is TRBV24-1, the J gene TRBJ2-1; 7 nucleotides match TRBD2. Germline V gene data show CDR1 as KGHDR and CDR2 as SFDVKD. Trimming cost V 0 bases and J 8 bases; bases outside gene matches: 12. The CDR3 length is 17 residues. The CDR3 region has the DNA TGTGCCACCAGTGATTTGGCGGGGGAGAACGTCCCGGATGAGCAGTTCTTC. Its protein is CATSDLAGENVPDEQFF.

The CDR3 region has the DNA TGTGCCAGCCGGCGGGACTCCTACAATGAGCAGTTCTTC. Its protein product is CASRRDSYNEQFF. The V gene is TRBV2, the J gene TRBJ2-1; possible D gene TRBD2, 6 bases. V shed 8 bases and J shed 0 bases, with 8 bases lying between them. Germline CDR1 is SNHLY and CDR2 is FYNNEI. CDR3 length equals 13 residues.

The chain combines TRBV18 with TRBJ2-7; a possible D gene is TRBD1 (5 bases). With 0 bases removed from V and 2 bases from J, the gap between germline ends came to 11 bases. The CDR3 extends over 15 amino acids. Germline CDR1 reads KGHSH; CDR2 reads LQKENI. CDR3 sequence: CASSPPQGLTYEQYF. For the CDR3, the DNA is TGTGCCAGCTCACCACCGCAGGGCTTAACCTACGAGCAGTACTTC.

V gene TRBV5-4 combines with J gene TRBJ2-1, with D maybe TRBD2 (5 bases). V lost 0 bases to trimming and J lost 8 bases, with 12 bases between them. CDR1 is SGHNT, CDR2 YYREEE, per germline (reference sequence). CDR3 length equals 14 residues. The CDR3 here is CASSLVSAEDEQFF. The DNA of the CDR3 is TGTGCCAGCAGCTTGGTATCCGCGGAGGATGAGCAGTTCTTC.

This chain connects TRBV5-4 to TRBJ2-3; 8 bases map to TRBD1. CDR1 and CDR2 (germline): SGHNT, YYREEE (reference sequence). The junction had 5 bases not matched to a gene; V was cut back by 4 bases and J by 1 base. This CDR3 has 15 residues. CDR3 DNA: TGTGCCAGCAGCCCTGACAGGGGTGGCACAGATACGCAGTATTTT. Translated, it gives CASSPDRGGTDTQYF. Using reference TRBV5-4 and TRBJ2-3 for the parts outside the CDR3, the full variable domain is ETGVTQSPTHLIKTRGQQVTLRCSSQSGHNTVSWYQQALGQGPQFIFQYYREEENGRGNFPPRFSGLQFPNYSSELNVNALELDDSALYLCASSPDRGGTDTQYFGPGTRLTVL.

This chain uses TRBV24-1 with TRBJ2-3; D may be TRBD2 (6 bases). V was cut by 5 bases and J by 3 bases, with 11 bases left in between. The CDR3 loop spans 14 amino acids. Germline V gives CDR1 KGHDR, CDR2 SFDVKD. The CDR3 loop reads CATSGETRTDTQYF. In nucleotides, the CDR3 is TGTGCCACCAGTGGGGAGACTAGGACAGATACGCAGTATTTT.

About this clone: The same CDR3 is also encoded by other DNA sequences in this sample. This sequence joins TRBV18 and TRBJ1-5, with a weak D call TRBD1 (6 bases). V was pared by 0 bases and J by 2 bases, with 11 bases between. Germline CDR1 and CDR2: KGHSH and LQKENI. There are 16 residues in the CDR3. CDR3 protein: CASSPPTGSRNQPQHF. The CDR3 region has the DNA TGTGCCAGCTCACCACCCACAGGGAGCCGCAATCAGCCCCAGCATTTT.

The chain combines TRBV11-2 with TRBJ1-6, with D perhaps matching TRBD1 (6 bases). CDR1 is SGHAT and CDR2 is FQNNGV in the germline V gene. The CDR3 sequence is 15 residues long. Trimming cost V 4 bases and J 1 base, with 8 bases left between them. DNA of the CDR3: TGTGCCAGCAGCTCTAGGGGGTCCTATAATTCACCCCTCCACTTT. This gives the protein CASSSRGSYNSPLHF.

The chain links TRBV10-1 to TRBJ1-1; 7 positions match TRBD1. The V gene end was trimmed by 1 base and the J gene end by 5 bases; junction bases not matched to a gene: 7. This CDR3 contains 15 residues. The germline V gene has CDR1 WNHNN and CDR2 SYGVQD (reference sequence). In nucleotides, the CDR3 is TGCGCCAGCAGTGAGTATACAGGGGATAGGACTGAAGCTTTCTTT. It specifies CASSEYTGDRTEAFF.

This clone was seen a few times. The V gene is TRBV5-4, the J gene TRBJ2-5, with 10 bases fitting TRBD2. V lost 4 bases and J lost 1; bases outside the gene matches: 1. The CDR3 loop spans 14 amino acids. Looked up from germline, CDR1 is SGHNT and CDR2 is YYREEE (reference sequence). The CDR3 protein is CASSPSGGQETQYF. The DNA of the CDR3 is TGTGCCAGCAGCCCTAGCGGGGGCCAAGAGACCCAGTACTTC.

This rearrangement joins TRBV4-2 to TRBJ2-3; 12 positions agree with TRBD2. Germline assignment: CDR1 LGHNA and CDR2 YNFKEQ. The CDR3 sequence is 19 residues long. V lost 0 bases, J lost 0 bases, and 7 bases stayed unmatched. This CDR3 is CASSQDPGLAGGSTDTQYF. CDR3 in DNA: TGTGCCAGCAGCCAAGATCCAGGGCTAGCGGGAGGGAGCACAGATACGCAGTATTTT.

The V call is TRBV11-2, the J call TRBJ2-7, with TRBD1 identical over 11 bases. V lost 4 bases to trimming and J lost 7 bases; unmatched junction nucleotides: 6. CDR1 and CDR2 (germline): SGHAT, FQNNGV. The CDR3 runs 14 residues. The CDR3 sequence: CASSYRDRGNEQYF. The CDR3 DNA is TGTGCCAGCAGCTACCGGGACAGGGGGAATGAGCAGTACTTC.

The chain carries TRBV4-2 and TRBJ2-5; 9 bases line up with TRBD2. V lost 0 bases and J lost 1; bases outside the gene matches: 6. CDR1 is LGHNA and CDR2 is YNFKEQ in the germline V gene. The CDR3 covers 17 residues. The CDR3 sequence: CASSQELGRGGQETQYF. CDR3 nucleotides: TGTGCCAGCAGCCAAGAACTTGGGCGGGGGGGCCAAGAGACCCAGTACTTC.

The chain links TRBV3-1 (or the pseudogene TRBV3-2) to TRBJ1-2; D gene unclear. Between the trimmed V and J ends, which lost 6 bases and 2 bases, there was a span of 7 bases. Germline V lookup: CDR1 LGHDT, CDR2 YNNKEL (reference sequence). This CDR3 region has 12 residues. The CDR3 DNA reads as TGTGCCAGCAGAGACGGGAACTATGGCTACACCTTC. Amino acid sequence: CASRDGNYGYTF.

The gene calls are TRBV18 and TRBJ2-6; possible D gene TRBD2, 6 bases. Germline V gene data show CDR1 as KGHSH and CDR2 as LQKENI. V was shortened by 3 bases and J by 0 bases, with 21 bases between the two germline ends. This CDR3 comprises 20 residues. As DNA, the CDR3 is TGTGCCAGCTCACCGTGGGTGGGGAGGAGACGCCTCTCTGGGGCCAACGTCCTGACTTTC. This gives the protein CASSPWVGRRRLSGANVLTF.

V gene TRBV27 combines with J gene TRBJ1-2; D gene uncertain. This CDR3 is built from 13 residues. Between the trimmed V and J ends, which lost 7 bases and 4 bases, there was a span of 13 bases. Germline CDR1 is MNHEY and CDR2 is SMNVEV (reference sequence). The CDR3 coding sequence is TGTGCCAGCACCACCCGGAGTTCCTATGGCTACACCTTC. Amino acid sequence: CASTTRSSYGYTF.

The chain employs TRBV10-1 and TRBJ2-6; D ambiguous. V lost 11 bases to trimming and J lost 4 bases, with 12 bases between them. Per germline, CDR1 WNHNN and CDR2 SYGVQD (reference sequence). The CDR3 covers 13 residues. The CDR3 DNA is TGCGCCCTCTGTCCCCCCGGGGCCAACGTCCTGACTTTC. Its translation is CALCPPGANVLTF.

The sample holds one count of this clone. The rearrangement joins TRBV7-9 to TRBJ2-7; weak D call: TRBD1 (6 bases). Germline-derived CDR1 and CDR2 are SEHNR and FQNEAQ (reference sequence). CDR3 length: 12 residues. Trimming took off 5 bases at V and 7 bases at J, with 12 bases between the two ends. The CDR3 DNA reads as TGTGCCAGCAGCCCAACAGGGCGGGAGCAGTACTTC. This translates into CASSPTGREQYF.

The V and J genes are TRBV2 and TRBJ2-5, with 7 nucleotides matching TRBD1. Germline V gene sequence: CDR1 SNHLY, CDR2 FYNNEI. The trim removed 6 bases at V and 5 bases at J, leaving 3 bases unmatched. This CDR3 has 12 residues. The CDR3 spells CASSATGETQYF. The CDR3 DNA reads as TGTGCCAGCAGCGCGACAGGGGAGACCCAGTACTTC.

The chain is built from TRBV2 and TRBJ2-3; D possibly corresponds to TRBD1 (6 bases). Trimming took 4 bases from V and 5 from J, leaving 13 bases between them. Germline loops: CDR1 SNHLY, CDR2 FYNNEI. The CDR3 has 14 residues. The CDR3 loop reads CASSVLAGVDTQYF. CDR3 bases: TGTGCCAGCAGTGTCCTCGCAGGGGTAGATACGCAGTATTTT.

V and J are TRBV9 and TRBJ2-7, with 9 bases that match TRBD2. This CDR3 spans 15 amino acids. CDR1 and CDR2 (germline): SGDLS, YYNGEE. The V and J ends lost 0 bases and 6 bases, in that order; junction bases with no gene match: 7. As DNA, the CDR3 is TGTGCCAGCAGCGTAGAGGGTAGCGGGAGTCGCGAGCAGTACTTC. The encoded protein is CASSVEGSGSREQYF. Combining the CDR3 with reference TRBV9 and TRBJ2-7 gives the whole variable domain DSGVTQTPKHLITATGQRVTLRCSPRSGDLSVYWYQQSLDQGLQFLIQYYNGEERAKGNILERFSAQQFPDLHSELNLSSLELGDSALYFCASSVEGSGSREQYFGPGTRLTVT.